The rows below give T cell receptor beta chains drawn from one sample of a study of shared clonotypes between healthy human individuals. Libraries were prepared by immunoSEQ multiplex PCR; TCRdb keeps only in-frame clonotypes and omits some of them. Among about 590,000 clones listed, roughly 95% were seen once. The sequencing sample was made of naive CD8+ T cells sorted from blood. Source of these receptors: a woman in her 30s in good health. CDR3s include the opening cysteine and the closing phenylalanine or tryptophan. D genes are given only for firm matches. Not all rows give a size; the values are once, few, many and, for expanded clones, a class.

j_call d_call clone_size v_call cdr3_aa cdr3_nt
TRBJ2-2 TRBD2 - TRBV15 CATSRVMRGSIDGELFF TGTGCCACCAGCAGAGTAATGCGCGGGAGTATCGACGGGGAGCTGTTTTTT
TRBJ2-3 TRBD1 - TRBV7-2 CASSGTGSSTDTQYF TGTGCCAGCAGCGGGACAGGGTCTAGCACAGATACGCAGTATTTT
TRBJ2-3 - - TRBV6-5 CASSLGERSTDTQYF TGTGCCAGCAGTTTGGGGGAGCGTAGCACAGATACGCAGTATTTT
TRBJ2-7 - - TRBV4-2 CASSQEAGYNEQYF TGTGCCAGCAGCCAAGAAGCAGGGTACAACGAGCAGTACTTC
TRBJ1-2 - - TRBV29-1 CSVARDYGYTF TGCAGCGTTGCGCGGGACTATGGCTACACCTTC
TRBJ2-2 TRBD2 few TRBV2 CASVLAGESGELFF TGTGCCAGCGTACTAGCGGGCGAGAGCGGGGAGCTGTTTTTT
TRBJ1-3 - - TRBV2 CASSEGTASSGNTIYF TGTGCCAGCAGTGAAGGGACCGCGAGCTCTGGAAACACCATATATTTT
TRBJ2-7 TRBD1 - TRBV7-9 CASTSEDRSWNEQYF TGTGCCAGCACCTCAGAGGACAGGTCCTGGAACGAGCAGTACTTC
TRBJ2-5 TRBD1 - TRBV5-6 CASSMGQGVETQYF TGTGCCAGCAGCATGGGACAGGGAGTAGAGACCCAGTACTTC
TRBJ2-2 - - TRBV6-5 CASSYTTPTGELFF TGTGCCAGCAGTTACACAACACCGACCGGGGAGCTGTTTTTT
TRBJ1-2 - - TRBV7-9 CASSLVGGYGYTF TGTGCCAGCAGCTTAGTTGGGGGATATGGCTACACCTTC
TRBJ2-7 TRBD1 - TRBV7-9 CASSPGQGYEQYF TGTGCCAGCAGCCCCGGACAGGGCTACGAGCAGTACTTC
TRBJ2-7 - - TRBV5-1 CASSLPGRRAQYF TGCGCCAGCAGCTTGCCGGGCCGGAGGGCGCAGTACTTC
TRBJ2-7 TRBD1 - TRBV30 CAWSLGVRGRYEQYF TGTGCCTGGAGTTTAGGGGTCAGGGGGCGGTACGAGCAGTACTTC
TRBJ2-7 TRBD1 - TRBV6-1 CASSEWGWTGDYEQYF TGTGCCAGCAGTGAATGGGGATGGACAGGGGACTACGAGCAGTACTTC
TRBJ1-1 TRBD1 once TRBV7-9 CASSPTGYTEAFF TGTGCCAGCAGCCCGACAGGGTACACTGAAGCTTTCTTT
TRBJ2-5 - - TRBV27 CASSLMGGQETQYF TGTGCCAGCAGTTTAATGGGAGGCCAAGAGACCCAGTACTTC
TRBJ1-1 - - TRBV2 CASSDDVRRMNTEAFF TGTGCCAGCAGTGATGACGTCCGGAGGATGAACACTGAAGCTTTCTTT
TRBJ1-2 TRBD1 - TRBV6-5 CASRKTGDYGYTF TGTGCCAGCCGAAAGACAGGGGACTATGGCTACACCTTC
TRBJ2-7 - few TRBV9 CASSSTHEQYF TGTGCCAGCAGCTCCACGCACGAGCAGTACTTC
TRBJ2-7 TRBD2 once TRBV7-9 CASSPLTSGRASYEQYF TGTGCCAGCAGTCCCCTGACTAGCGGGAGGGCCAGCTACGAGCAGTACTTC
TRBJ2-3 - - TRBV11-2 CASSLGTASTDTQYF TGTGCCAGCAGCCTGGGGACGGCAAGCACAGATACGCAGTATTTT
TRBJ2-2 - - TRBV10-3 CAISVRDKIGGELFF TGTGCCATCAGTGTTCGGGACAAGATCGGCGGGGAGCTGTTTTTT
TRBJ1-4 - - TRBV5-1 CASSLRLGHRNEKLFF TGCGCCAGCAGCTTGAGGTTGGGGCACCGTAATGAAAAACTGTTTTTT
TRBJ2-3 - - TRBV27 CASSSTDTQYF TGTGCCAGCAGTAGCACAGATACGCAGTATTTT
TRBJ2-5 TRBD1 - TRBV28 CASSLRGQGRTQYF TGTGCCAGCAGTTTAAGAGGACAGGGGAGGACCCAGTACTTC
TRBJ2-2 TRBD2 - TRBV11-3 CASSSGGLAGGPRTGELFF TGTGCCAGCAGCTCCGGGGGGCTAGCGGGAGGGCCGAGGACCGGGGAGCTGTTTTTT
TRBJ2-7 - - TRBV11-1 CASSLSRGAGSSYEQYF TGTGCCAGCAGCTTGAGCCGGGGGGCGGGAAGCTCCTACGAGCAGTACTTC
TRBJ2-1 TRBD1 - TRBV10-1 CASSERTGSYNEQFF TGCGCCAGCAGTGAAAGGACAGGGTCCTACAATGAGCAGTTCTTC
TRBJ2-7 TRBD2 once TRBV27 CASSLTSGSYEQYF TGTGCCAGCAGTTTGACTAGCGGTTCCTACGAGCAGTACTTC
TRBJ1-2 TRBD1 once TRBV5-1 CASSLLGFEGRGDAPYGYTF TGCGCCAGCAGCTTGTTGGGCTTCGAGGGCAGGGGGGATGCTCCCTATGGCTACACCTTC
TRBJ2-1 TRBD2 - TRBV10-3 CAISPDRTSGRQSYEQFF TGTGCCATCAGTCCAGATAGGACTAGCGGCCGTCAGAGCTATGAGCAGTTCTTC
TRBJ2-3 - few TRBV7-9 CASSYPPSASTDTQYF TGTGCCAGCAGCTACCCTCCGAGTGCTAGCACAGATACGCAGTATTTT
TRBJ2-1 TRBD2 - TRBV5-1 CASSPPGLGSYNEQFF TGCGCCAGCAGCCCGCCGGGACTAGGTTCCTACAATGAGCAGTTCTTC
TRBJ2-1 TRBD2 - TRBV7-8 CASSLGREPYNEQFF TGTGCCAGCAGCTTAGGGCGGGAGCCCTACAATGAGCAGTTCTTC
TRBJ2-7 TRBD2 - TRBV27 CASSAGLDYYEQYF TGTGCCAGCAGTGCAGGACTAGACTACTACGAGCAGTACTTC
TRBJ2-5 TRBD2 - TRBV14 CASSQLAGAAGETQYF TGTGCCAGCAGCCAGCTAGCGGGAGCAGCTGGAGAGACCCAGTACTTC
TRBJ1-5 - - TRBV30 CAWSYSNQPQHF TGTGCCTGGAGTTATAGCAATCAGCCCCAGCATTTT
TRBJ1-3 - - TRBV28 CASSLYPGDGNTIYF TGTGCCAGCAGTTTATATCCAGGGGATGGAAACACCATATATTTT